Presented here are 30 T cell receptor beta chains from one specimen sequenced in a study of control samples from healthy donors and cancer patients. TCRdb's copy holds only in-frame clones and misses some; the assay was immunoSEQ multiplex PCR. Of under 450,000 clones listed, around nine tenths were seen once; the top ten hold over 5.5%. The material sequenced was PBMCs. The receptor set was obtained from a man aged 35-49 years with head and neck cancer.

The gene calls are TRBV19 and TRBJ1-5; a weak D match, TRBD1 (5 bases). Germline assignment: CDR1 LNHDA and CDR2 SQIVND (reference sequence). The CDR3 is made up of 15 amino acids. V lost 1 base and J lost 3, with 10 bases in between. This CDR3 reads CASSIVPGANQPQHF. The CDR3 DNA reads as TGTGCCAGTAGTATAGTCCCCGGGGCCAATCAGCCCCAGCATTTT.

This chain uses TRBV25-1 with TRBJ2-7; D tentatively fits TRBD1 or TRBD2 (6 bases each). Germline CDR1 is MGHDK and CDR2 is SYGVNS. This CDR3 is 14 amino acids long. V was trimmed by 6 bases and J by 7 bases, leaving 19 bases between them. CDR3 in DNA: TGTGCCAGCAGGCCAGAAGGGGGGAGACGGGAGCAGTACTTC. It translates to CASRPEGGRREQYF.

V is TRBV27 and J is TRBJ2-7; TRBD1 matches 10 bases. CDR1 and CDR2 (germline): MNHEY, SMNVEV (reference sequence). This CDR3 is 14 amino acids long. V dropped 3 bases and J dropped 6; count of bases not matched to a gene: 5. The CDR3 protein is CASSFRDRGSEQYF. The CDR3 nucleotides read TGTGCCAGCAGTTTTCGGGACAGGGGATCCGAGCAGTACTTC.

V and J are TRBV5-1 and TRBJ2-3, with D unclear. The CDR3 covers 16 residues. The germline V and J ends were trimmed by 3 bases and 3 bases, with 17 bases remaining between them. CDR1 is SGHRS, CDR2 YFSETQ, per germline. The CDR3 loop is CASSSPTEVLTDTQYF. The CDR3 DNA follows: TGCGCCAGCAGCTCCCCCACCGAGGTCTTGACAGATACGCAGTATTTT.

The gene calls are TRBV5-1 and TRBJ1-3, with D unresolved. Between the trimmed V and J ends, which lost 2 bases and 4 bases, there was a span of 7 bases. There are 13 residues in the CDR3. Germline CDR1 SGHRS, CDR2 YFSETQ. The CDR3 here is CASSFSPGNTIYF. As DNA, the CDR3 is TGCGCCAGCAGCTTTTCTCCCGGAAACACCATATATTTT. The full variable domain, rest sourced from reference TRBV5-1 and TRBJ1-3, is KAGVTQTPRYLIKTRGQQVTLSCSPISGHRSVSWYQQTPGQGLQFLFEYFSETQRNKGNFPGRFSGRQFSNSRSEMNVSTLELGDSALYLCASSFSPGNTIYFGEGSWLTVV.

CDR3 sequence (DNA): TGTGCCAGCAGCCTGGACAGAAACTATGGCTACACCTTC. This codes for CASSLDRNYGYTF. The J gene is TRBJ1-2, the V gene TRBV3-1 (or the pseudogene TRBV3-2); tentative D call: TRBD1 (6 bases). CDR1 LGHDT and CDR2 YNNKEL come from the germline V gene (reference sequence). The V end lost 4 bases, the J end lost 2 bases, and 8 bases lay between the germline ends. The CDR3 length is 13 residues.

V gene TRBV5-4 combines with J gene TRBJ2-2, with a possible D match to TRBD1 (6 bases). The CDR3 length is 14 residues. V gave up 0 bases and J gave up 10 bases, with 13 bases separating them. Germline V gene data show CDR1 as SGHNT and CDR2 as YYREEE (reference sequence). The CDR3 region has the DNA TGTGCCAGCAGCTTGGTACAGGGCGGCGAGGAGCTGTTTTTT. Its protein product is CASSLVQGGEELFF. Complete variable domain (other parts from reference TRBV5-4 and TRBJ2-2): ETGVTQSPTHLIKTRGQQVTLRCSSQSGHNTVSWYQQALGQGPQFIFQYYREEENGRGNFPPRFSGLQFPNYSSELNVNALELDDSALYLCASSLVQGGEELFFGEGSRLTVL.

The chain uses TRBV5-1 and TRBJ1-3, with D possibly matching TRBD1 (5 bases). The CDR3 has 14 amino acids. V lost 3 bases to trimming and J lost 7 bases, with 14 bases between them. Germline V lookup: CDR1 SGHRS, CDR2 YFSETQ. CDR3 bases: TGCGCCAGCAGCTCGGGCCTTGGGGGGAACACCATATATTTT. It yields the protein CASSSGLGGNTIYF.

The chain couples TRBV27 to TRBJ2-3; D uncertain. Germline values: CDR1 MNHEY, CDR2 SMNVEV (reference sequence). The CDR3 spans 17 residues. V was trimmed by 5 bases and J by 2 bases, leaving 20 bases between them. The CDR3 protein is CASSLQGPLPPTDTQYF. In DNA, the CDR3 is TGTGCCAGCAGTCTCCAAGGGCCGCTCCCTCCCACAGATACGCAGTATTTT.

The V gene is TRBV3-1 (or the pseudogene TRBV3-2), the J gene TRBJ2-7, with 12 bases matching TRBD2. The germline gives CDR1 LGHDT, CDR2 YNNKEL (reference sequence). The V segment lost 2 bases and the J segment 4 bases; nucleotides outside the gene matches: 9. The CDR3 has 17 amino acids. The CDR3 loop reads CASSQRELAGGRYEQYF. The CDR3 DNA reads as TGTGCCAGCAGCCAAAGGGAGCTAGCGGGGGGGAGGTACGAGCAGTACTTC.

The chain joins TRBV13 to TRBJ2-1; 9 nucleotides agree with TRBD1. The germline V gene encodes CDR1 PRHDT and CDR2 FYEKMQ (reference sequence). V lost 4 bases to trimming and J lost 8 bases; unmatched junction nucleotides: 12. CDR3 size: 16 residues. The CDR3 sequence: CASSSPGTGLLDEQFF. CDR3 in DNA: TGTGCCAGCAGCTCCCCCGGGACAGGGCTTTTGGATGAGCAGTTCTTC.

V is TRBV29-1 and J is TRBJ1-1; D is unclear. V was clipped by 6 bases and J by 8 bases, with 10 bases between them. This CDR3 has 10 residues. Germline V gene sequence: CDR1 SQVTM, CDR2 ANQGSEA. The CDR3 DNA sequence: TGCAGCGTGAACGACCCCGAAGCTTTCTTT. Translated, it gives CSVNDPEAFF.

This clone was seen a single time. J is TRBJ2-7 and V is TRBV14, with D unresolved. V was clipped by 2 bases and J by 6 bases, with 11 bases between them. Germline CDR1 and CDR2: SGHDN and FVKESK. The CDR3 is 13 amino acids. This CDR3 is CASSQSRRSEQYF. The CDR3 bases are TGTGCCAGCAGCCAATCACGCAGGAGCGAGCAGTACTTC.

V and J are TRBV4-2 and TRBJ1-5, with 9 bases matching TRBD1. The CDR3 extends over 16 amino acids. CDR1 LGHNA and CDR2 YNFKEQ come from the germline V gene. Losses at the gene ends were 0 bases for V and 5 bases for J; bases not matched to a gene: 5. CDR3 protein: CASSQEQGALHQPQHF. CDR3 DNA: TGTGCCAGCAGCCAAGAACAGGGGGCCCTACATCAGCCCCAGCATTTT.

This chain joins TRBV5-1 and TRBJ2-6, with 7 positions matching TRBD1. V lost 2 bases to trimming and J lost 2 bases; unmatched junction nucleotides: 1. There are 15 residues in the CDR3. Germline V gene sequence: CDR1 SGHRS, CDR2 YFSETQ. The CDR3 region has the DNA TGCGCCAGCAGCTTAGGGACAGCTGGGGCCAACGTCCTGACTTTC. It codes for CASSLGTAGANVLTF.

The chain couples TRBV6-5 to TRBJ1-3; 7 bases match TRBD1. CDR1 and CDR2 (germline): MNHEY, SVGAGI. Losses at the gene ends were 8 bases for V and 7 bases for J; bases not matched to a gene: 8. This CDR3 has 13 amino acids. The CDR3 nucleotides read TGTGCCAGCGCCAGGGGGGAAAGGAACACCATATATTTT. Protein product: CASARGERNTIYF.

CDR3 coding DNA: TGTGCCAGCAGTGAAGAACTAGCGGGGGGGTATGAGCAGTTCTTC. Protein: CASSEELAGGYEQFF. V is TRBV2 and J is TRBJ2-1; 13 bases are shared with TRBD2. The CDR3 has 15 amino acids. V lost 1 base and J lost 8; bases outside the gene matches: 2. Germline V gene data show CDR1 as SNHLY and CDR2 as FYNNEI. Together with reference TRBV2 and TRBJ2-1, the CDR3 gives the full variable domain: EPEVTQTPSHQVTQMGQEVILRCVPISNHLYFYWYRQILGQKVEFLVSFYNNEISEKSEIFDDQFSVERPDGSNFTLKIRSTKLEDSAMYFCASSEELAGGYEQFFGPGTRLTVL.

This clone was counted once. The rearrangement uses TRBV6-4 and TRBJ2-5; 7 positions agree with TRBD1. The V gene end was trimmed by 6 bases and the J gene end by 4 bases; junction bases not matched to a gene: 8. CDR3 length equals 14 residues. Germline V gene data show CDR1 as MRHNA and CDR2 as SNTAGT. CDR3 sequence (DNA): TGTGCCAGCAGCGTAAACGCAGGGGGAGAGACCCAGTACTTC. This sequence encodes CASSVNAGGETQYF.

The rearrangement uses TRBV9 and TRBJ2-2, with D unclear. CDR1 is SGDLS and CDR2 is YYNGEE in the germline V gene. V was pared by 4 bases and J by 0 bases, with 10 bases between. There are 15 residues in the CDR3. The CDR3, as DNA: TGTGCCAGCAGCCCCCCGTCAGCGAACACCGGGGAGCTGTTTTTT. Translated, it gives CASSPPSANTGELFF.

This chain connects TRBV30 to TRBJ2-7; D perhaps matches TRBD1 (6 bases). CDR3 length: 15 amino acids. Trimming removed 5 bases at V and 3 bases at J, with 20 bases between. CDR1 and CDR2 from the germline V gene are GTSNPN and SVGIG (reference sequence). The CDR3 reads CAWDPGRQVVYEQYF. CDR3 sequence (DNA): TGTGCCTGGGACCCGGGGAGACAGGTCGTCTACGAGCAGTACTTC.

V and J are TRBV19 and TRBJ1-3; D may be TRBD1 (6 bases). CDR1 and CDR2 (germline): LNHDA, SQIVND (reference sequence). This CDR3 has 14 residues. Trimming pared 10 bases from V and 0 bases from J, leaving 13 bases between. For the CDR3, the DNA is TGTGCCACGGACAGTCTTGGCTCTGGAAACACCATATATTTT. Protein: CATDSLGSGNTIYF. Full variable domain (remainder filled in from reference TRBV19 and TRBJ1-3): DGGITQSPKYLFRKEGQNVTLSCEQNLNHDAMYWYRQDPGQGLRLIYYSQIVNDFQKGDIAEGYSVSREKKESFPLTVTSAQKNPTAFYLCATDSLGSGNTIYFGEGSWLTVV.

The J gene is TRBJ1-5, the V gene TRBV5-1; TRBD1 agrees at 10 bases. V dropped 4 bases and J dropped 5; count of bases not matched to a gene: 3. CDR1 SGHRS and CDR2 YFSETQ come from the germline V gene. The CDR3 sequence is 14 residues long. This CDR3 is CASSEGTGDQPQHF. The CDR3 DNA follows: TGCGCCAGCAGCGAAGGGACAGGGGATCAGCCCCAGCATTTT.

This clone was seen a handful of times. The chain joins TRBV29-1 to TRBJ2-3; D gene uncertain. The CDR3 contains 15 residues. Per germline, CDR1 SQVTM and CDR2 ANQGSEA. V lost 6 bases and J 6 bases, leaving 22 bases between the germline ends. This CDR3 reads CSVRVGLVVVDTQYF. In DNA, the CDR3 is TGCAGCGTGCGCGTCGGGCTAGTTGTAGTCGATACGCAGTATTTT.

The CDR3 nucleotides read TGTGCCAGCAGTCTCGCGGGGGGCGCGGGCGGCTACACCTTC. It specifies CASSLAGGAGGYTF. V is TRBV28 and J is TRBJ1-2; D may be TRBD1 (6 bases). This CDR3 spans 14 amino acids. Germline V lookup: CDR1 MDHEN, CDR2 SYDVKM. The V and J ends lost 5 bases and 8 bases respectively, with 18 bases between them.

V is TRBV5-1 and J is TRBJ2-5; 8 positions agree with TRBD2. From germline, CDR1 is SGHRS and CDR2 YFSETQ. There are 17 residues in the CDR3. The V gene end was trimmed by 0 bases and the J gene end by 2 bases; junction bases not matched to a gene: 9. The CDR3 DNA is TGCGCCAGCAGCTTGGGGAGCGGGGGCACACCACAAGAGACCCAGTACTTC. Amino acid sequence: CASSLGSGGTPQETQYF.

The J gene is TRBJ2-3, the V gene TRBV30; 10 bases align to TRBD2. J was trimmed by 4 bases and V by 4 bases; bases with no gene match: 2. Germline V gene lookup returns CDR1 GTSNPN and CDR2 SVGIG (reference sequence). CDR3 size: 13 residues. CDR3 amino acids: CAWTSGSPDTQYF. CDR3 nucleotide sequence: TGTGCCTGGACTAGCGGGAGCCCAGATACGCAGTATTTT.

This clone appeared a few times. CDR3 sequence: CASSLTRDSRFTGELFF. The CDR3 DNA follows: TGTGCCAGCAGTCTCACCCGGGACTCTCGATTCACCGGGGAGCTGTTTTTT. V gene TRBV2 combines with J gene TRBJ2-2, with TRBD2 as a possible D gene (6 bases). CDR1 SNHLY and CDR2 FYNNEI come from the germline V gene. The CDR3 is made up of 17 amino acids. Trimming removed 5 bases at V and 4 bases at J, with 20 bases between. The full variable domain, in which reference TRBV2 and TRBJ2-2 provide the parts outside the CDR3, is EPEVTQTPSHQVTQMGQEVILRCVPISNHLYFYWYRQILGQKVEFLVSFYNNEISEKSEIFDDQFSVERPDGSNFTLKIRSTKLEDSAMYFCASSLTRDSRFTGELFFGEGSRLTVL.

The V call is TRBV10-3, the J call TRBJ1-4; D is possibly TRBD1 (5 bases). Germline loops: CDR1 ENHRY, CDR2 SYGVKD. V lost 6 bases, J lost 3 bases, and 8 bases lay in between. The CDR3 is made up of 13 amino acids. In nucleotides, the CDR3 is TGTGCCATCAGCAGGGCGGCTAATGAAAAACTGTTTTTT. Its protein product is CAISRAANEKLFF.

The rearrangement joins TRBV28 to TRBJ1-2; TRBD1 agrees at 7 bases. The trim removed 6 bases at V and 3 bases at J, leaving 10 bases unmatched. The CDR3 is 15 amino acids. Germline CDR1 MDHEN, CDR2 SYDVKM. This chain's CDR3 is CASRYEDRNYYGYTF. The CDR3 bases are TGTGCCAGCAGGTACGAGGACAGGAACTACTATGGCTACACCTTC.

V gene TRBV7-2 combines with J gene TRBJ2-7, with TRBD2 matching 13 bases. Germline CDR1 reads SGHTA; CDR2 reads FQGNSA. With V trimmed by 4 bases and J by 5 bases, 11 bases remained unmatched. The CDR3 runs to 17 residues. The CDR3 DNA reads TGTGCCAGCAGCTATCGACTAGCGGGGGGCGAGTTGCACGAGCAGTACTTC. It codes for CASSYRLAGGELHEQYF.